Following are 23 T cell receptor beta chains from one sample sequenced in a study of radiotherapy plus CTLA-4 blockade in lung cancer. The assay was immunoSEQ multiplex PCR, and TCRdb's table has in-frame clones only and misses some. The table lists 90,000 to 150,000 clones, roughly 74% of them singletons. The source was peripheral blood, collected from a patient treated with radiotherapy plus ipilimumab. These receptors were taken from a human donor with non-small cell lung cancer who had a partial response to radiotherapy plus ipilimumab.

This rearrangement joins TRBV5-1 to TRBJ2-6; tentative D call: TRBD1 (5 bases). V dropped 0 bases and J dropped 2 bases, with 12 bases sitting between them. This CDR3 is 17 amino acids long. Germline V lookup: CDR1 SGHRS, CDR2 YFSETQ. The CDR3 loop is CASSLGQPSPGANVLTF. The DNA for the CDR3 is TGCGCCAGCAGCTTGGGACAGCCCTCCCCTGGGGCCAACGTCCTGACTTTC.

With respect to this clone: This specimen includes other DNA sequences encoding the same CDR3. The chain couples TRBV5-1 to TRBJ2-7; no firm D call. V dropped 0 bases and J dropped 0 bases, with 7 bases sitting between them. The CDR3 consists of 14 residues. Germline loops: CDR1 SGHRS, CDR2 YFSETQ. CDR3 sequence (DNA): TGCGCCAGCAGCTTGGACCTGAGCTCCTACGAGCAGTACTTC. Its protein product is CASSLDLSSYEQYF.

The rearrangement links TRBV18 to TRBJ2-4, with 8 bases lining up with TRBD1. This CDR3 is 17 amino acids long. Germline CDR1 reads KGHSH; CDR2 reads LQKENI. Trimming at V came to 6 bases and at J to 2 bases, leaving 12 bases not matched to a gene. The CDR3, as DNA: TGTGCCAGCTCTTCAAATTCAGGGGGCTCATCCAAAAACATTCAGTACTTC. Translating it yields CASSSNSGGSSKNIQYF.

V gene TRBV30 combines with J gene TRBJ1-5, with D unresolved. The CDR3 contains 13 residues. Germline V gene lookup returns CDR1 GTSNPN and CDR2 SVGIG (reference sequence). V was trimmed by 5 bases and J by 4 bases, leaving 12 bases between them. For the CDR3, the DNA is TGTGCCTGGGGCCTTACAGTAAATCAGCCCCAGCATTTT. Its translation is CAWGLTVNQPQHF.

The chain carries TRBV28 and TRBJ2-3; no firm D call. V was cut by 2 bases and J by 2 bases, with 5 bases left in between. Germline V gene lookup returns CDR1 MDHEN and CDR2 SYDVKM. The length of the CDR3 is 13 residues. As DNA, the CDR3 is TGTGCCAGCAGTTTAGCGGACACAGATACGCAGTATTTT. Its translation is CASSLADTDTQYF.

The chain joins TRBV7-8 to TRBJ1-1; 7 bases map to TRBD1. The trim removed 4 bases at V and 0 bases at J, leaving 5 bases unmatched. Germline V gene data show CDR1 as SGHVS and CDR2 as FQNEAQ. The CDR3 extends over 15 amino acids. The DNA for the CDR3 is TGTGCCAGCAGCTATGGGACAGCAATGAACACTGAAGCTTTCTTT. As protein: CASSYGTAMNTEAFF.

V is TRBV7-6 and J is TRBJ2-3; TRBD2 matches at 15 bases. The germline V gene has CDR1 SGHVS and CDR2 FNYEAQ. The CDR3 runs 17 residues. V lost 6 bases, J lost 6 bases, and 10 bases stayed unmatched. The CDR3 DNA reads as TGTGCCAGCAGTTCTCCAAGGACTAGCGGGAGGGGGGATACGCAGTATTTT. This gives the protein CASSSPRTSGRGDTQYF.

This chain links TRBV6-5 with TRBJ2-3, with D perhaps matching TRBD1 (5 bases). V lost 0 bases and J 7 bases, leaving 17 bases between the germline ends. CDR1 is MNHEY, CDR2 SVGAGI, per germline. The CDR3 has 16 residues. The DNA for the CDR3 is TGTGCCAGCAGTTACTCGAGGCAGGGTCCAATCCATACGCAGTATTTT. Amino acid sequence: CASSYSRQGPIHTQYF.

The CDR3 sequence is CASSLEGSGRVADTQYF. The CDR3 DNA sequence: TGCGCCAGCAGCTTGGAAGGTAGCGGGAGAGTTGCAGATACGCAGTATTTT. The gene calls are TRBV5-1 and TRBJ2-3; 9 bases fit TRBD2. CDR1 is SGHRS and CDR2 is YFSETQ in the germline V gene. This CDR3 spans 17 amino acids. V was clipped by 0 bases and J by 4 bases; unmatched bases: 9. The variable domain in full, with the rest retrieved from reference TRBV5-1 and TRBJ2-3, is KAGVTQTPRYLIKTRGQQVTLSCSPISGHRSVSWYQQTPGQGLQFLFEYFSETQRNKGNFPGRFSGRQFSNSRSEMNVSTLELGDSALYLCASSLEGSGRVADTQYFGPGTRLTVL.

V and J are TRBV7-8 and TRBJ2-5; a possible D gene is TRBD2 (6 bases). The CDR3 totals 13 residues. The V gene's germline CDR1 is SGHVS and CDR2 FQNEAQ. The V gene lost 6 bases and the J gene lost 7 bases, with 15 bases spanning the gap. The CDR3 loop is CASSKGGEGTQYF. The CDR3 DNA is TGTGCCAGCAGTAAGGGAGGTGAGGGGACCCAGTACTTC. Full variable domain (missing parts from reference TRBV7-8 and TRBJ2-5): GAGVSQSPRYKVAKRGQDVALRCDPISGHVSLFWYQQALGQGPEFLTYFQNEAQLDKSGLPSDRFFAERPEGSVSTLKIQRTQQEDSAVYLCASSKGGEGTQYFGPGTRLLVL.

CDR3 sequence (DNA): TGTGCCAGCAGCCGCGGGACTAGCGGGAGTGATGAGCAGTTCTTC. This codes for CASSRGTSGSDEQFF. This chain uses TRBV7-2 with TRBJ2-1; TRBD2 matches at 14 bases. This CDR3 spans 15 amino acids. Trimming took 5 bases from V and 8 from J; bases not matched to a gene: 5. The germline CDR1 and CDR2 sequences are SGHTA and FQGNSA. Combining the CDR3 with reference TRBV7-2 and TRBJ2-1 gives the whole variable domain GAGVSQSPSNKVTEKGKDVELRCDPISGHTALYWYRQSLGQGLEFLIYFQGNSAPDKSGLPSDRFSAERTGGSVSTLTIQRTQQEDSAVYLCASSRGTSGSDEQFFGPGTRLTVL.

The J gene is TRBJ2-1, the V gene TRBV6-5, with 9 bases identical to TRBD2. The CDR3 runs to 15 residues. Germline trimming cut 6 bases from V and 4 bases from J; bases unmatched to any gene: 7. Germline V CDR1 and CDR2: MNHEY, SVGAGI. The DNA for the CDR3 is TGTGCCAGCAGGGTGAGCGGGGGGCCTTACAATGAGCAGTTCTTC. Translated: CASRVSGGPYNEQFF.

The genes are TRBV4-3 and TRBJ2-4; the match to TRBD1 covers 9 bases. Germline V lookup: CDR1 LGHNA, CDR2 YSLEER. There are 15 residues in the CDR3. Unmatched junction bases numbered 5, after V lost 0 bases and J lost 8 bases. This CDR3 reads CASSQDRTGVDIQYF. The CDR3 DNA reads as TGCGCCAGCAGCCAAGATCGGACAGGGGTGGACATTCAGTACTTC.

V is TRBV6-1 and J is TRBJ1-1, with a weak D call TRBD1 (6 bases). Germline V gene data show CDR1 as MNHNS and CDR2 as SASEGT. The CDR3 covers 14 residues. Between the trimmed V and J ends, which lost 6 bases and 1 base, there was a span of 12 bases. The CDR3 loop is CASSSEQGNTEAFF. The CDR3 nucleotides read TGTGCCAGCAGCTCGGAACAGGGGAACACTGAAGCTTTCTTT.

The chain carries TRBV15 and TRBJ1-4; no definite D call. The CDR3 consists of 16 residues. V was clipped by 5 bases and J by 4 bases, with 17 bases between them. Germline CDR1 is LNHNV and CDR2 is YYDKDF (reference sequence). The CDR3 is CATSGKNGRNNEKLFF. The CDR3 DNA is TGTGCCACCAGCGGCAAAAACGGGAGAAATAATGAAAAACTGTTTTTT.

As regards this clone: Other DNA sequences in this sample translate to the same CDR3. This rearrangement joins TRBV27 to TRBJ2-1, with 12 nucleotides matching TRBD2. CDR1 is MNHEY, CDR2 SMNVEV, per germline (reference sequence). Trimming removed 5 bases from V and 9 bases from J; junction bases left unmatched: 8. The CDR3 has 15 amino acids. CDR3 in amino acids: CASSPRLAGETEQFF. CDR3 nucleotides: TGTGCCAGCAGTCCTAGACTAGCGGGAGAGACTGAGCAGTTCTTC.

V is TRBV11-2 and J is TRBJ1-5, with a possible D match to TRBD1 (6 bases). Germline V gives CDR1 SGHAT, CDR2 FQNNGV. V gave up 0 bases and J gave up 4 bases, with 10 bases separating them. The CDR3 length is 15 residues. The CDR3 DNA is TGTGCCAGCAGCTTAGAGGACAGTTTAAATCAGCCCCAGCATTTT. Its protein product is CASSLEDSLNQPQHF.

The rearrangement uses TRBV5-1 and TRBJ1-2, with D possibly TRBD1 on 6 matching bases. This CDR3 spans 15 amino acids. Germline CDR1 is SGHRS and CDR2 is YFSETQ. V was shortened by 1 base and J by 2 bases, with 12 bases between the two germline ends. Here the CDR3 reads CASSLSYGQNYGYTF. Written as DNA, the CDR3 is TGCGCCAGCAGCTTGTCATACGGACAGAACTATGGCTACACCTTC.

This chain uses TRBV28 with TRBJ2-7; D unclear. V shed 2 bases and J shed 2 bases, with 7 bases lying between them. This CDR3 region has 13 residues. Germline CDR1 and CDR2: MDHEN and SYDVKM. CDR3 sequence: CASSLGQTYEQYV. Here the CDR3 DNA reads TGTGCCAGCAGTTTAGGGCAGACCTACGAGCAGTACGTC.

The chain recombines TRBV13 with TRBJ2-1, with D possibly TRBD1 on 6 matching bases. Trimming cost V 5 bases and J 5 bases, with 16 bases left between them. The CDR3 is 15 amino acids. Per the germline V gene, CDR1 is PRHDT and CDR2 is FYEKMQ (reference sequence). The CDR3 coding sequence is TGTGCCAGCAGCATGGGACACGGGGCCAACAATGAGCAGTTCTTC. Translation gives CASSMGHGANNEQFF. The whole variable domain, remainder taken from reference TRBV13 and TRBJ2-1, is AAGVIQSPRHLIKEKRETATLKCYPIPRHDTVYWYQQGPGQDPQFLISFYEKMQSDKGSIPDRFSAQQFSDYHSELNMSSLELGDSALYFCASSMGHGANNEQFFGPGTRLTVL.

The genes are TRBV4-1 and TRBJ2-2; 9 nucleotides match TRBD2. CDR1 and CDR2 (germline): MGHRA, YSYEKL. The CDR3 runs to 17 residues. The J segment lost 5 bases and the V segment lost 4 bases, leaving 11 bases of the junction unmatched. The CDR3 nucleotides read TGCGCCAGCAGCCCGACCCCTAGCGGGAAAGGAACCGGGGAGCTGTTTTTT. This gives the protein CASSPTPSGKGTGELFF.

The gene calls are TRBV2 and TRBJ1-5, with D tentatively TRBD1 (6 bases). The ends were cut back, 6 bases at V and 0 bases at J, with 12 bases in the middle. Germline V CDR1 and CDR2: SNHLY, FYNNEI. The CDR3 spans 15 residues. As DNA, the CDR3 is TGTGCCAGCAGCGAGGACAGCCTTAGCAATCAGCCCCAGCATTTT. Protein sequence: CASSEDSLSNQPQHF.

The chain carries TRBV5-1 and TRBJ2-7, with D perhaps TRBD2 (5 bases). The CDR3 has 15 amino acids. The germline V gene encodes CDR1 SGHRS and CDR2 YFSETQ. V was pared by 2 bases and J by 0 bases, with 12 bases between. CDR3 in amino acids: CASSLAADSSYEQYF. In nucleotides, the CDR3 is TGCGCCAGCAGCTTAGCGGCGGATAGCTCCTACGAGCAGTACTTC.